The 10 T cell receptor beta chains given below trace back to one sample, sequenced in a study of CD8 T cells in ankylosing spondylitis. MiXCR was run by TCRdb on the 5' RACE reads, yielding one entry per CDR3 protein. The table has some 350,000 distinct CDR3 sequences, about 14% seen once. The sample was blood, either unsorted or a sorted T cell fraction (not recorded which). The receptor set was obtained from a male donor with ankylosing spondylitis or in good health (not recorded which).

In DNA, the CDR3 is TGTGCCAGCAGGGTTGCTAGCAATCAGCCCCAGCATTTT. Translated, it gives CASRVASNQPQHF. The chain recombines TRBV6-1 with TRBJ1-5; D is unclear. V lost 6 bases and J 0 bases, leaving 6 bases between the germline ends. The CDR3 runs to 13 residues. Germline CDR1 is MNHNS and CDR2 is SASEGT.

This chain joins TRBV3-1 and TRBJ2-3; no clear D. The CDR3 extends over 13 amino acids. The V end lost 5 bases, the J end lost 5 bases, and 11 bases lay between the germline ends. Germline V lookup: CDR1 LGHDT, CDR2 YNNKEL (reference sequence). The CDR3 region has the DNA TGTGCCAGCAGCGAGTCCTGGAGAGATACGCAGTATTTT. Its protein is CASSESWRDTQYF.

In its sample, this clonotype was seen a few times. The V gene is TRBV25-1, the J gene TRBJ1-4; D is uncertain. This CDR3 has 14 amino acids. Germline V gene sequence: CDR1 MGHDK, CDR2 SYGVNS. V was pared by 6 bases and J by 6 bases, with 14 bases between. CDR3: CASSEGPAHEKLFF. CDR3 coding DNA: TGTGCCAGCAGCGAGGGCCCCGCCCATGAAAAACTGTTTTTT.

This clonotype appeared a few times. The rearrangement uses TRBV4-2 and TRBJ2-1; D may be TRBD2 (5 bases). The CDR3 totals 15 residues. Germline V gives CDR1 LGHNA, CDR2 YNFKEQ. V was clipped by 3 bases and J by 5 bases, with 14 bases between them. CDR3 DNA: TGTGCCAGCAGCCAGGCCGGAGGTTCGAACAATGAGCAGTTCTTC. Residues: CASSQAGGSNNEQFF.

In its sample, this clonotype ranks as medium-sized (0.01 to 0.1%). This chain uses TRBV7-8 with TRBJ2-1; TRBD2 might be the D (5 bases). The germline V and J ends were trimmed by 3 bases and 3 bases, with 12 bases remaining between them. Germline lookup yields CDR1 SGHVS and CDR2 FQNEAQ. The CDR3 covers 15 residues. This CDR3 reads CASSFPRGLYNEQFF. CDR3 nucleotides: TGTGCCAGCAGCTTCCCCCGGGGTCTCTACAATGAGCAGTTCTTC. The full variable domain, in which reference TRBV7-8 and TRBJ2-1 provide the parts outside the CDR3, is GAGVSQSPRYKVAKRGQDVALRCDPISGHVSLFWYQQALGQGPEFLTYFQNEAQLDKSGLPSDRFFAERPEGSVSTLKIQRTQQEDSAVYLCASSFPRGLYNEQFFGPGTRLTVL.

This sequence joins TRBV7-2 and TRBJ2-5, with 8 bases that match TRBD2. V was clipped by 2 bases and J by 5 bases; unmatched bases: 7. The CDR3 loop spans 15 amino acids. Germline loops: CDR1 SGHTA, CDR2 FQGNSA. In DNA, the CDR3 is TGTGCCAGCAGCTTATATACTAGCGGTAGGGAGACCCAGTACTTC. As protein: CASSLYTSGRETQYF.

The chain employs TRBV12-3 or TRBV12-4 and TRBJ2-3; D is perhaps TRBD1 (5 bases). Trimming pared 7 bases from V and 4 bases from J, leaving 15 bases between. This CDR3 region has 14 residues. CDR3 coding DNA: TGTGCCAGCAACCCCTCAGGGAACGCAGATACGCAGTATTTT. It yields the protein CASNPSGNADTQYF.

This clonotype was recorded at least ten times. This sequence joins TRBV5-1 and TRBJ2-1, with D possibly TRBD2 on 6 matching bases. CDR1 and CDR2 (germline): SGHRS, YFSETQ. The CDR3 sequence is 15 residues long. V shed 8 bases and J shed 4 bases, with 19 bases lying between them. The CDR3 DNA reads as TGCGCCAGATACCGGGAGAGAGAAATATACAATGAGCAGTTCTTC. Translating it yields CARYREREIYNEQFF.

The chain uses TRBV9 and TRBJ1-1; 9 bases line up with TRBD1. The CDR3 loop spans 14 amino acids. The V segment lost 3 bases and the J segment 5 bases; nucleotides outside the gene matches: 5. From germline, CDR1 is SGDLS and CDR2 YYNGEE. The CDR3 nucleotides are TGTGCCAGCAGCGACCGACAGGGGGGAACTGAAGCTTTCTTT. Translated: CASSDRQGGTEAFF.

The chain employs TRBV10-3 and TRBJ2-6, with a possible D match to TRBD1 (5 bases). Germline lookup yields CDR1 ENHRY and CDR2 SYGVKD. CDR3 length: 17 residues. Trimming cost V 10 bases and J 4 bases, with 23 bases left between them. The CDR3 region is CATRLQPGSGGANVLTF. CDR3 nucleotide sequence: TGTGCCACCAGACTTCAGCCAGGGTCTGGGGGGGCCAACGTCCTGACTTTC.